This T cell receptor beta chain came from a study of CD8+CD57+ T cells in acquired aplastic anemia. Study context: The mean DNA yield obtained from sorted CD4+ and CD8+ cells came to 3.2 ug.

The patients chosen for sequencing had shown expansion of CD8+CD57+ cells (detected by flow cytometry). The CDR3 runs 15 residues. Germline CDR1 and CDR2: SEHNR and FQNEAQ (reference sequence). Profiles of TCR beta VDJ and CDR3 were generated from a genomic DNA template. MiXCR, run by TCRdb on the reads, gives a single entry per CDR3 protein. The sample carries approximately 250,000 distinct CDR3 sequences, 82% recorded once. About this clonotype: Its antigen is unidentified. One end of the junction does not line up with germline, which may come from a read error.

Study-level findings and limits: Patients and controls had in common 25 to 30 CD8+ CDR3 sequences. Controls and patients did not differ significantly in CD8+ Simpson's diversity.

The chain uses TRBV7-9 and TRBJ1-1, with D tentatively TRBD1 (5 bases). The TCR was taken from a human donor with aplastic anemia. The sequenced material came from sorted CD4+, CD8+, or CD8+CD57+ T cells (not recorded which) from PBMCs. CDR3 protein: CASSFHLSGGSDAYF. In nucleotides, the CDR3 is TGTGCCAGCAGCTTTCATCTAAGCGGGGGGAGCGATGCTTACTTT.